These 13 T cell receptor beta chains originate from one sample sequenced in a study of cytomegalovirus exposure and HLA in healthy donors. PCR used 60 Vbeta primers and 13 Jbeta primers. The method was immunoSEQ multiplex PCR; TCRdb's version includes in-frame clones alone and lacks a portion of them. The table includes tens of thousands of clones, roughly 85% detected once. Sequencing was done on a sample of PBMCs. These receptors originate from a female donor in good health and CMV-seronegative.

This sequence joins TRBV11-2 and TRBJ1-3; D is undetermined. Germline V gene sequence: CDR1 SGHAT, CDR2 FQNNGV. The V and J ends lost 4 bases and 1 base respectively, with 11 bases between them. The CDR3 extends over 15 amino acids. The CDR3 loop reads CASSSTTKSGNTIYF. As DNA, the CDR3 is TGTGCCAGCAGCTCCACCACAAAATCTGGAAACACCATATATTTT. The full variable domain, rest sourced from reference TRBV11-2 and TRBJ1-3, is EAGVAQSPRYKIIEKRQSVAFWCNPISGHATLYWYQQILGQGPKLLIQFQNNGVVDDSQLPKDRFSAERLKGVDSTLKIQPAKLEDSAVYLCASSSTTKSGNTIYFGEGSWLTVV.

The genes are TRBV6-6 and TRBJ2-7; D is uncertain. The germline gives CDR1 MNHNY, CDR2 SVGAGI (reference sequence). V shed 6 bases and J shed 4 bases, with 10 bases lying between them. The CDR3 length is 12 residues. In DNA, the CDR3 is TGTGCCAGCAGCGGCGCGACTTACGAGCAGTACTTC. This codes for CASSGATYEQYF.

The CDR3: CASYKGGTAGELFF. The CDR3, as DNA: TGTGCCAGCTACAAAGGGGGTACCGCCGGGGAGCTGTTTTTT. The V call is TRBV6-1, the J call TRBJ2-2, with D possibly TRBD1 on 6 matching bases. Trimming left V 8 bases short and J 6 bases short, with 16 bases between. CDR1 and CDR2 from the germline V gene are MNHNS and SASEGT. The CDR3 extends over 14 amino acids.

The V call is TRBV7-9, the J call TRBJ1-1; 8 bases map to TRBD1. This CDR3 is 13 amino acids long. Germline CDR1 is SEHNR and CDR2 is FQNEAQ (reference sequence). V lost 5 bases, J lost 7 bases, and 6 bases stayed unmatched. In DNA, the CDR3 is TGTGCCAGCAGCATCCAGGGGGCCGGTGAAGCTTTCTTT. Translated: CASSIQGAGEAFF. Based on the CDR3 plus reference TRBV7-9 and TRBJ1-1, the full variable domain is DTGVSQNPRHKITKRGQNVTFRCDPISEHNRLYWYRQTLGQGPEFLTYFQNEAQLEKSRLLSDRFSAERPKGSFSTLEIQRTEQGDSAMYLCASSIQGAGEAFFGQGTRLTVV.

The rearrangement joins TRBV6-1 to TRBJ2-6; D might be TRBD2 (6 bases). Deletions cut 3 bases from V and 1 base from J, with 22 bases between. The CDR3 runs to 20 residues. Germline loops: CDR1 MNHNS, CDR2 SASEGT. In DNA form, the CDR3 reads TGTGCCAGCAGTGACTACGCGGGGATCCTAAAGGGGTCTGGGGCCAACGTCCTGACTTTC. This sequence encodes CASSDYAGILKGSGANVLTF.

The chain carries TRBV7-9 and TRBJ2-7, with 12 bases that match TRBD2. The germline gives CDR1 SEHNR, CDR2 FQNEAQ (reference sequence). The CDR3 is 15 amino acids. Unmatched junction bases numbered 7, after V lost 5 bases and J lost 5 bases. The CDR3 loop is CASSARLAGEDEQYF. In nucleotides, the CDR3 is TGTGCCAGCAGCGCCAGACTAGCGGGAGAGGACGAGCAGTACTTC.

V gene TRBV28 combines with J gene TRBJ2-7, with D maybe TRBD2 (5 bases). The V end was cut by 6 bases, the J end by 1 base, with 10 bases between. Germline V gene lookup returns CDR1 MDHEN and CDR2 SYDVKM. The CDR3 is 13 amino acids. Here the CDR3 reads CASRIGLSYEQYF. CDR3 DNA sequence: TGTGCCAGCAGGATCGGACTTTCCTACGAGCAGTACTTC.

The chain couples TRBV10-2 to TRBJ2-5, with 9 bases identical to TRBD2. Per germline, CDR1 WSHSY and CDR2 SAAADI. With V trimmed by 6 bases and J by 2 bases, 7 bases remained unmatched. CDR3 length: 15 residues. CDR3 loop: CASSLQAGGQETQYF. CDR3 coding DNA: TGCGCCAGCAGCCTCCAAGCGGGGGGTCAAGAGACCCAGTACTTC.

CDR3 region: CATWTGGLAEGTQYF. Here the CDR3 DNA reads TGTGCCACATGGACCGGAGGACTAGCGGAGGGTACGCAGTATTTT. The chain joins TRBV6-6 to TRBJ2-3; 10 bases are a match to TRBD2. The trim removed 10 bases at V and 8 bases at J, leaving 15 bases unmatched. The germline V gene encodes CDR1 MNHNY and CDR2 SVGAGI (reference sequence). The CDR3 sequence is 15 residues long.

The chain couples TRBV5-1 to TRBJ2-5; D not certain. Per germline, CDR1 SGHRS and CDR2 YFSETQ. The germline V and J ends were trimmed by 5 bases and 0 bases, with 8 bases remaining between them. The CDR3 totals 13 residues. CDR3 in amino acids: CASSTPDQETQYF. The CDR3 DNA reads as TGCGCCAGCAGTACGCCGGACCAAGAGACCCAGTACTTC.

This clone appeared a few times. The chain recombines TRBV7-9 with TRBJ2-1; TRBD1 matches 7 bases. V shed 1 base and J 8 bases; nucleotides not matched to a gene: 5. This CDR3 contains 14 residues. CDR1 SEHNR and CDR2 FQNEAQ come from the germline V gene (reference sequence). The CDR3 DNA is TGTGCCAGCAGCTTAGAGGGGGCCGGGGATGAGCAGTTCTTC. Its protein is CASSLEGAGDEQFF.

This sequence joins TRBV9 and TRBJ2-7, with D maybe TRBD2 (5 bases). The ends were cut back, 7 bases at V and 2 bases at J, with 7 bases in the middle. Germline CDR1 is SGDLS and CDR2 is YYNGEE. This CDR3 comprises 11 residues. The chain's CDR3 is CASGRAYEQYF. The CDR3 DNA follows: TGTGCCAGCGGGAGAGCCTACGAGCAGTACTTC.

The J gene is TRBJ2-3, the V gene TRBV11-3; 9 bases line up with TRBD2. The CDR3 has 15 residues. The V gene end was trimmed by 3 bases and the J gene end by 8 bases; junction bases not matched to a gene: 9. Germline V gene data show CDR1 as SGHNT and CDR2 as YENEEA. The CDR3 DNA reads TGTGCCAGCAGCTTCGGGGCGGGAGGGCCGTCTACGCAGTATTTT. This sequence encodes CASSFGAGGPSTQYF.